What follows is one T cell receptor (beta chain) and its context. Its antigen is currently not known. Base qualities are missing; no much larger clone stands one base away. The donors were healthy, HIV-negative adults who had no recently reported acute infections or vaccinations. Only Caucasian adults living in Nashville, Tennessee, USA were represented among the donors. CD4+ T cells were enriched by magnetic negative selection; naive cells were then positively selected on CD45RA, and the negative fraction formed the memory subset. Blood was obtained by leukapheresis, after which PBMCs were separated by Ficoll-Histopaque density gradient centrifugation and cryopreserved in liquid nitrogen vapor phase. Analytical flow cytometry was used to check the purity and quantity of every magnetically sorted T cell population. From each sorted fraction, genomic DNA was isolated and quantified by UV absorbance on a Nanodrop 2000c.

Using the deep immunoSEQ assay, TCR CDR3 regions were amplified from genomic DNA by multiplex PCR. Extracted genomic DNA from each cell subset was spread evenly across all wells of several immunoSEQ 96-well plates, with each plate serving as a replicate. For sorted subsets, roughly 200 ng genomic DNA, equal to approximately 30,000 T cell genomes, was loaded into each replicate PCR. The purified libraries were quantified using a Qubit 3.0 fluorometer, sized with a Bioanalyzer 2100, and then quantified again using the KAPA Library Quantification kit. Every immunoSEQ 96-well plate was sequenced on a separate single-read 150-cycle Illumina NextSeq 550 flow cell. On the study's bioinformatics: Because the immunoSEQ output included only junctional sequences and no quality scores, the filtering could not be the same as the filtering used for full-length reads. To assign V/J genes and CDR3, sequences were annotated against IMGT germline references using PyIR, a Python wrapper for IgBLAST v1.9. Any read was removed if the V/J assignment was weak (E-value above 1e-6), the CDR3 was missing, or the read contained stop codons, out-of-frame junctions, or ambiguous translated residues. V3J clonotypes were defined by identical inferred V gene, J gene, and CDR3 amino acid sequence. Percentage overlap between repertoires was computed as shared unique clonotypes divided by the size of the smaller repertoire. Three approaches were used to assess repertoire richness: RTK rarefaction, the Chao1 estimator, and Recon v2.1 estimates of unobserved clonotypes. OLGA was used to compute generation probabilities for all TCRbeta clonotypes that the gDNA method yielded from a few donors. TCRdb holds this immuneACCESS table with in-frame rearrangements only. Some clones are missing; in checked studies, unresolved V genes explain under half, and the rest has no known cause. V and J calls and clone size are given by that table; D and trimming were obtained from the DNA. This sample has hundreds of thousands of clones in its table, and almost 97% of those were observed once. The ten largest clonotypes hold about 0.06% of the sample.

The CDR3 spans 13 residues, from the cysteine through the phenylalanine. Just CDR3 DNA is preserved here, 39 bases in frame from base 1. CDR1 MNHNS and CDR2 SASEGT are derived from the germline V gene. V is cut back by 5 bases and J by 2 bases, with 2 bases in the junction unmatched. This record belongs to a study of shared clonotypes between healthy human individuals (dated by TCRdb to the early 2020s). As for the study more broadly: The cohort comprised a couple of women and a few men aged 18 to 49 years. Per donor, three plates each were used for CD4 naive and CD4 memory, two for CD8 naive, and one for CD8 memory. To estimate repertoire size and how much clonotypes are shared between individuals, the study performed deep sequencing of blood TCR repertoires from roughly five healthy adults. To increase sequencing depth and limit assay-specific biases, different laboratories used diverse techniques to prepare libraries and sequence TCR repertoires. Each donor's leukapheresis produced roughly between roughly 0.85 and 10 billion PBMCs.

Broader findings and caveats from the paper: Compared with non-shared clonotypes, the clonotypes found in all four sorted-subset donors had higher generation probabilities. Because the study included a small number of donors, the genetic and exposure-history diversity represented was limited. Rarefaction of sorted-subset datasets indicated incomplete sequencing despite the large sequencing depth. Estimated clonotype richness was generally larger for naive than for memory subsets. Pairwise subsampling indicated that sequencing depth was expected to affect the degree of clonotype sharing among donors. Sampling was limited to blood, and TCR repertoires in tissue likely differ from TCR repertoires in blood. When a few donors were compared, the shared fraction of clonotypes was about 5% for naive CD4, about 4% for naive CD8, 2% to 2.5% for memory CD4, and roughly 0.43% for memory CD8.

This chain is built from TRBV6-1 and TRBJ1-2, and 7 junction bases match TRBD1. The receptor was derived from a woman in her twenties or thirties in good health. Sequenced input: naive CD4+ T cells sorted from blood. The cell subset or site label of this sample denotes: CD45RA+ positively selected. The CDR3 reads as follows: CASSTDRNYGYTF. The nucleotide sequence reads as follows: TGTGCCAGCAGTACGGACAGGAACTATGGCTACACCTTC.